This T cell receptor (beta chain) appears in the sequencing data of a study of response to subunit inactivated influenza vaccine. This clonotype has a handful of counts. Its antigen is undetermined. TCRdb fed the RT-PCR reads into MiXCR, producing one record per CDR3 protein. Here the sample spans more than 250,000 distinct CDR3 sequences, roughly a fifth being singletons. Trimming removed 1 base from V and 11 bases from J, with 14 bases in between. This CDR3 contains 13 residues. General study findings and limits: Each seasonal flu vaccination may recruit only limited new T cells, authors suggested.

The sample here was PBMCs from blood, taken approximately 20 months after vaccination. The chain combines TRBV12-3 or TRBV12-4 with TRBJ1-2; D ambiguous. This receptor was identified in a man between 45 and 75 years old who received an inactivated influenza vaccine. CDR3 DNA: TGTGCCAGCAGTTTAGACTTCCAGTCCGCGTACACCTTC. It translates to CASSLDFQSAYTF.